This TCR beta chain emerged from a study of shared clonotypes between healthy human individuals. Study-wide results and limits: Naive subsets typically showed greater estimated richness than memory subsets. In contrast to clonotypes shared by all four donors, non-shared clonotypes had lower generation probabilities. A few donors shared approximately 5% of their naive CD4 clonotypes.

Comment on this clone: The antigen remains undetermined. Other DNA sequences of this sample code for an identical CDR3.

Each sorted subset replicate got 200 ng genomic DNA, 30,000 or so genomes. Sequenced by immunoSEQ multiplex PCR; TCRdb stores in-frame clones only, minus some. The sample yields about 2.4 million clones, more than 90% seen once. The sequenced material came from naive CD4+ T cells sorted from blood. Subset defined: CD45RA+ positively selected. The TCR sequence derives from a man aged 18 to 30 in good health.

The CDR3 DNA reads TGTGCCAGTAGTATAGTAGCCCGGAACAATCAGCCCCAGCATTTT. Residues: CASSIVARNNQPQHF. J is TRBJ1-5 and V is TRBV19; D is uncertain. Trimming removed 1 base from V and 3 bases from J, with 10 bases in between. This CDR3 comprises 15 residues. Germline V gene sequence: CDR1 LNHDA, CDR2 SQIVND (reference sequence).